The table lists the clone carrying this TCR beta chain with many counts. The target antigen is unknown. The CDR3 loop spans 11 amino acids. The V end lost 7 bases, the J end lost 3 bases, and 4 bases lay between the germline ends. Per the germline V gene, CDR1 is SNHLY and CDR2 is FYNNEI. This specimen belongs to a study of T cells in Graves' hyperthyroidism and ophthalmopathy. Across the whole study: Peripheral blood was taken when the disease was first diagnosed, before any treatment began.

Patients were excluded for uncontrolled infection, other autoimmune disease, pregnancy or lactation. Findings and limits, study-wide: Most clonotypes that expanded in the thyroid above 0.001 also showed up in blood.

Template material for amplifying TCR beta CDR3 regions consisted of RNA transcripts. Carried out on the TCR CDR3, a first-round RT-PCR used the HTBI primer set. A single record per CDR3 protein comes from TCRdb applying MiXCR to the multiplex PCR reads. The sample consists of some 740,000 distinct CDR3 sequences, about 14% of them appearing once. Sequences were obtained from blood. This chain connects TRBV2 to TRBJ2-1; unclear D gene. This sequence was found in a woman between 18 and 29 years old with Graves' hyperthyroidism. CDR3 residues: CASTNYNEQFF. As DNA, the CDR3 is TGTGCCAGCACTAACTACAATGAGCAGTTCTTC.